This entry describes one TCR beta chain. Its specificity is not known. The CDR3 sequence is 16 residues long. Germline V gene lookup returns CDR1 SGHDN and CDR2 FVKESK. The V gene lost 4 bases and the J gene lost 5 bases, with 21 bases spanning the gap. Indicated treatment: some 20 received Ad26.COV2.S at low or high dose, single or two shots; about 5 received placebo; per-sample allocation not given. Sampling happened 63 days after the first vaccine or placebo injection. This adult donor, from Boston, was 18-55 years old. TCRdb's table, derived via immunoSEQ multiplex PCR, lists solely in-frame clones and lacks some. This sample has 380,000 or so clones, with under 90% found just once. These data belong to a study of Ad26.COV2.S vaccination and SARS-CoV-2 variants. About the research overall: Intramuscular Ad26.COV2.S doses were given once or twice, 56 days apart.

General observations from the study: Ad26.COV2.S recipients had broader spike-specific TCRs (P = 0.0014). Analyses of TCR breadth and depth may have underestimated total T cell responses.

The chain carries TRBV14 and TRBJ2-7, with TRBD1 as a possible D gene (5 bases). This clonotype originated in a person between 18 and 65 years old who received the Ad26.COV2.S COVID-19 vaccine or a placebo. The sample here was peripheral blood, taken in a trial of Ad26.COV2.S vaccine versus placebo. In nucleotides, the CDR3 is TGTGCCAGCAGCCTGACCTTCCAGGGAATCAGGAACGAGCAGTACTTC. Translated: CASSLTFQGIRNEQYF.